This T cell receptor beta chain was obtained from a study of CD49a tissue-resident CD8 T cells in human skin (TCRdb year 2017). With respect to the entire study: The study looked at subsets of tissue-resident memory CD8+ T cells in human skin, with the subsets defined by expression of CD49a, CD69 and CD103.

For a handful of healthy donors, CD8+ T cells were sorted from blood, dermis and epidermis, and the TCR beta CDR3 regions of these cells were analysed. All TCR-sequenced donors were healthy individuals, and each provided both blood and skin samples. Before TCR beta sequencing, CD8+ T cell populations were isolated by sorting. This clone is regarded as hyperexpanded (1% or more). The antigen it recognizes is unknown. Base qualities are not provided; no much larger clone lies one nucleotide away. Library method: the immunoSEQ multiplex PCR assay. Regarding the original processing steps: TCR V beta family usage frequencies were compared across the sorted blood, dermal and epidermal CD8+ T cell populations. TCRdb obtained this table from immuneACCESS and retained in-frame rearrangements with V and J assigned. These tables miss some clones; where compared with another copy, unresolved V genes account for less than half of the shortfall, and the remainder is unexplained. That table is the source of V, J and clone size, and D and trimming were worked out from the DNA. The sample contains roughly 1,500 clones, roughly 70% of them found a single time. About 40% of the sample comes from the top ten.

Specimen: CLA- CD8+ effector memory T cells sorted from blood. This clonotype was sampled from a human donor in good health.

CDR3 sequence: CASSAYSGTGYEQYF. The nucleotides are TGCGCCAGCAGCGCGTACTCCGGGACAGGCTACGAGCAGTACTTC. The chain links TRBV5-1 with TRBJ2-7; 8 of the junction bases match TRBD1. Its CDR3 holds 15 amino acids, cysteine through phenylalanine. Just the 45-base CDR3 DNA is kept, in frame starting at base 1. CDR1 and CDR2 are read off the germline V gene as SGHRS and YFSETQ. Germline trimming amounts to 4 bases on V and 3 bases on J, with 9 as the count of junction bases outside the gene matches.